One and the same sample provided the 17 T cell receptor beta chains below, sequenced in a study of breast tumors, draining lymph nodes, adjacent tissues. Each CDR3 protein gets one entry after TCRdb re-called the multiplex PCR reads with MiXCR. Of approximately 88,000 distinct CDR3 sequences listed, around 30% were seen once; the top ten hold 8% to 9%. Breast cancer patients provided tissue from their axillary draining lymph nodes. Material: axillary lymph node tissue. These receptors all come from a female donor with breast cancer. Some clones in this sample may be carry-over from other donors' samples.

A note on this clonotype: Compared with germline, one end of the junction differs, possibly owing to a read error. The chain has TRBV11-1 and TRBJ2-3; 9 bases agree with TRBD1. This CDR3 has 15 amino acids. Germline V gives CDR1 SGHAT, CDR2 FQDESV (reference sequence). For the CDR3, the DNA is TGTGCCAGCAGCCTAGCCGGGACAGGGACAGATACGCAGTATTTT. The encoded protein is CASSLAGTGTDTQYF.

The V and J genes are TRBV10-3 and TRBJ2-3, with 13 nucleotides matching TRBD2. V gave up 7 bases and J gave up 5 bases; unmatched junction bases: 6. The CDR3 has 15 amino acids. Germline loops: CDR1 ENHRY, CDR2 SYGVKD. CDR3 region: CAIKPGTSGVDTQYF. The DNA for the CDR3 is TGTGCCATCAAGCCTGGGACTAGCGGGGTAGATACGCAGTATTTT.

This clonotype was found many times. The chain employs TRBV2 and TRBJ2-7, with TRBD1 identical over 8 bases. J gave up 5 bases and V 6 bases, and 9 bases lay outside the gene matches. This CDR3 spans 14 amino acids. Germline assignment: CDR1 SNHLY and CDR2 FYNNEI. The CDR3 is CASSKQGVGDEQYF. The CDR3 DNA reads as TGTGCCAGCAGCAAACAGGGGGTCGGGGACGAGCAGTACTTC.

The V call is TRBV6-2 or TRBV6-3, the J call TRBJ2-5, with a tentative D call TRBD2 (5 bases). Germline lookup yields CDR1 MNHEY and CDR2 SVGEGT. With 1 base removed from V and 4 bases from J, the gap between germline ends came to 13 bases. This CDR3 spans 15 amino acids. CDR3 bases: TGTGCCAGCAGTTACTTAACTAGAATAGGAGAGACCCAGTACTTC. This sequence encodes CASSYLTRIGETQYF.

This clonotype was observed many times. This chain links TRBV7-2 with TRBJ2-2; D perhaps matches TRBD2 (5 bases). Germline CDR1 reads SGHTA; CDR2 reads FQGNSA. Deletions cut 6 bases from V and 6 bases from J, with 17 bases between. This CDR3 is 15 amino acids long. The CDR3: CASRQTTRIPGELFF. Here the CDR3 DNA reads TGTGCCAGCAGACAAACAACTAGGATCCCCGGGGAGCTGTTTTTT.

The gene calls are TRBV7-2 and TRBJ2-7, with 9 bases that match TRBD1. The germline V gene encodes CDR1 SGHTA and CDR2 FQGNSA. The junction had 11 bases not matched to a gene; V was cut back by 6 bases and J by 2 bases. The CDR3 has 16 residues. This CDR3 reads CASRAGQGVDAYEQYF. In DNA, the CDR3 is TGTGCCAGCAGAGCGGGACAGGGCGTAGACGCCTACGAGCAGTACTTC.

Points on this clonotype: Possible read error: a much larger clone is one base away. The rearrangement links TRBV7-9 to TRBJ1-1, with D uncertain. The germline V gene encodes CDR1 SEHNR and CDR2 FQNEAQ (reference sequence). CDR3 length equals 14 residues. CDR3 coding DNA: TGTGCCAGCAGCTTAGCGTCGGGTAACACTGAAGCTTCCTTT. Translation: CASSLASGNTEASF.

The genes are TRBV2 and TRBJ2-5, with 10 nucleotides matching TRBD2. CDR3 length: 16 residues. The germline gives CDR1 SNHLY, CDR2 FYNNEI. V lost 0 bases to trimming and J lost 3 bases; unmatched junction nucleotides: 4. Here the CDR3 reads CASSEALLAGEETQYF. The CDR3 region has the DNA TGTGCCAGCAGTGAAGCGCTTCTAGCGGGAGAAGAGACCCAGTACTTC.

As for this clonotype: The limits of the CDR3 on the DNA are not certain, so only TCRdb's listed CDR3 is given. The chain couples TRBV5-1 to TRBJ1-2; the D call in the table, TRBD1, was not verified against the DNA. The CDR3 spans 22 residues, counting both ends. The V gene's germline CDR1 is SGHRS and CDR2 YFSETQ. Here the CDR3 reads CASSFYICSASDGTGNNYGYTF.

Many counts were recorded for this clonotype. The V and J genes are TRBV5-8 and TRBJ2-7; 10 nucleotides line up with TRBD2. The CDR3 runs to 16 residues. The junction had 10 bases not matched to a gene; V was cut back by 4 bases and J by 3 bases. CDR1 is SGHTS, CDR2 YDEGEE, per germline. The CDR3 sequence is CASSRYTSGNFYEQYF. The CDR3 nucleotides read TGTGCCAGCAGCCGTTATACTAGCGGGAATTTCTACGAGCAGTACTTC.

The J gene is TRBJ2-5, the V gene TRBV9; D may be TRBD2 (6 bases). The germline V gene has CDR1 SGDLS and CDR2 YYNGEE. The CDR3 totals 13 residues. V dropped 7 bases and J dropped 3 bases, with 13 bases sitting between them. The CDR3 DNA sequence: TGTGCCAGCGGAGGGACGGCAGAAGAGACCCAGTACTTC. Translation: CASGGTAEETQYF.

The V and J genes are TRBV12-1 and TRBJ2-7; whether TRBD1, the table's D call, matches the DNA was not checked. TRBV12-1 is designated a pseudogene. The CDR3 is 12 residues long. The CDR3 DNA reads TGTGCCAGCAGCCATCCCGACTACGAGCAGTACTTC. Amino acid sequence: CASSHPDYEQYF.

Concerning this clonotype itself: A read error is possible here, since a much larger clone lies one base away. This chain joins TRBV4-3 and TRBJ2-1; a weak D match, TRBD1 (6 bases). Per the germline V gene, CDR1 is LGHNA and CDR2 is YSLEER. The CDR3 is 15 amino acids. CDR3 loop: CASSQNRVAYNGQFF. As DNA, the CDR3 is TGCGCCAGCAGCCAAAACAGGGTCGCCTACAATGGGCAGTTCTTC.

This sequence joins TRBV20-1 and TRBJ2-3, with D perhaps assigned TRBD1 or TRBD2 (5 bases each). The CDR3 has 16 residues. Trimming took off 0 bases at V and 2 bases at J, with 15 bases between the two ends. Looked up from germline, CDR1 is DFQATT and CDR2 is SNEGSKA (reference sequence). The CDR3 is CSARDSERGATDTQYF. The CDR3 DNA sequence: TGCAGTGCTAGAGATTCGGAGCGAGGGGCCACAGATACGCAGTATTTT.

This clonotype was recorded a few times. This may arise from a read error, as a much more abundant clone is one base away. V is TRBV6-5 and J is TRBJ2-2, with 8 bases aligning to TRBD2. The V gene end was trimmed by 6 bases and the J gene end by 6 bases; junction bases not matched to a gene: 6. Germline values: CDR1 MNHEY, CDR2 SVGAGI. This CDR3 has 14 amino acids. The CDR3 region is CASRHLTSAGELFF. CDR3 bases: TGTGCCAGCAGGCACCTGACTAGCGCCGGGGAGCTGTTTTTT.

V usage is TRBV10-3 and J usage is TRBJ2-7; 14 nucleotides line up with TRBD2. CDR3 length: 14 amino acids. Germline V lookup: CDR1 ENHRY, CDR2 SYGVKD. J lost 3 bases, V lost 6 bases, and 1 base had no gene match. The CDR3 bases are TGTGCCATCAGCGGGACTAGCGGGAGCTACGAGCAGTACTTC. Its protein is CAISGTSGSYEQYF.

Of note for this clonotype: Being one base from a much bigger clone, this may be a read error. The conserved phenylalanine or tryptophan normally closing the CDR3 is absent here, so this likely arose from a read error. The chain joins TRBV28 to TRBJ1-2, with 10 bases matching TRBD1. Germline CDR1 is MDHEN and CDR2 is SYDVKM. This CDR3 region has 14 residues. J gave up 6 bases and V 6 bases, and 7 bases lay outside the gene matches. The CDR3 DNA is TGTGCCAGCAGCCCAGGGACAGGGGAGCATGGCTACACCCTC. This codes for CASSPGTGEHGYTL.